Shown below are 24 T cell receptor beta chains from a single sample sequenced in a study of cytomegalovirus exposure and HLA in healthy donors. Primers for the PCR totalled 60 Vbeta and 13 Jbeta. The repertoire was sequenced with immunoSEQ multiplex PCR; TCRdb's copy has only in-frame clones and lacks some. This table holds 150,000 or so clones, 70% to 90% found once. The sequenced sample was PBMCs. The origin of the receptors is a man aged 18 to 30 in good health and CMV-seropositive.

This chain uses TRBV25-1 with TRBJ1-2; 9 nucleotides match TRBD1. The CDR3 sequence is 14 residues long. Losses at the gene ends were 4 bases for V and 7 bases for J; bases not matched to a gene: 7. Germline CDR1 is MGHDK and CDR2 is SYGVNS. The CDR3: CASSVGQGWSGYTF. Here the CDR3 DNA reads TGTGCCAGCAGTGTGGGACAGGGCTGGTCTGGCTACACCTTC.

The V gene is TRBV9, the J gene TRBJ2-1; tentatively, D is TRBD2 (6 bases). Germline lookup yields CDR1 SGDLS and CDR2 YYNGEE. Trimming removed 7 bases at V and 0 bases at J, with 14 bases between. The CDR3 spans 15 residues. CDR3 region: CASGLGGSSYNEQFF. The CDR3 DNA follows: TGTGCCAGCGGTCTGGGGGGAAGCTCCTACAATGAGCAGTTCTTC.

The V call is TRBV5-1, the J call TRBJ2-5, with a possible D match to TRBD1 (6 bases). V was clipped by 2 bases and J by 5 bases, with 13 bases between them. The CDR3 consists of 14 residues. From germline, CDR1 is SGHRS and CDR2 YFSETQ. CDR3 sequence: CASSFVQGPETQYF. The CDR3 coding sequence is TGCGCCAGCAGCTTCGTCCAGGGGCCTGAGACCCAGTACTTC.

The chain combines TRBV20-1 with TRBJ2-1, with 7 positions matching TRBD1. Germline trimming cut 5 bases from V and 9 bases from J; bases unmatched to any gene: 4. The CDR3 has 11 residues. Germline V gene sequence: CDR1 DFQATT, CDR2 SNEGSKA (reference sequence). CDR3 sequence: CSAGQVGEQFF. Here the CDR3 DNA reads TGCAGTGCTGGACAGGTTGGTGAGCAGTTCTTC.

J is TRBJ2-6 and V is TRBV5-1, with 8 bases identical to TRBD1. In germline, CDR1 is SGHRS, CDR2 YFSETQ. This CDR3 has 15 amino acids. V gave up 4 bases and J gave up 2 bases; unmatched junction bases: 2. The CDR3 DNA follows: TGCGCCAGCAGCCCGGACAGGGCTGGGGCCAACGTCCTGACTTTC. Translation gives CASSPDRAGANVLTF.

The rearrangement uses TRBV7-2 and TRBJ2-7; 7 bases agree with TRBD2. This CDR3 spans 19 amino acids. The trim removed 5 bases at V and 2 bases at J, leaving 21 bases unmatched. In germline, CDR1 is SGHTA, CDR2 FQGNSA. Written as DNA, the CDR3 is TGTGCCAGCAGCCTCCGAGCGGGGTTCTCCGGGTTTTCCCCCTACGAGCAGTACTTC. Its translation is CASSLRAGFSGFSPYEQYF.

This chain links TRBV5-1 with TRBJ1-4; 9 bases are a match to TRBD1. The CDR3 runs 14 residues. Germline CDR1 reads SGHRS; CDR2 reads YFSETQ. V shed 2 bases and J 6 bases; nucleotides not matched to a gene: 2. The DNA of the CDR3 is TGCGCCAGCAGCTTACAGGGGGCCGATGAAAAACTGTTTTTT. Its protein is CASSLQGADEKLFF.

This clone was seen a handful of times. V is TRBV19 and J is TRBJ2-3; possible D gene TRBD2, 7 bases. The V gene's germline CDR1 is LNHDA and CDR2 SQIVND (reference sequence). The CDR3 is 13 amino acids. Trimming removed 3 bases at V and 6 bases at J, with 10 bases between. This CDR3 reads CASSMGGGDTQYF. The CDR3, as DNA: TGTGCCAGTAGTATGGGGGGGGGCGATACGCAGTATTTT.

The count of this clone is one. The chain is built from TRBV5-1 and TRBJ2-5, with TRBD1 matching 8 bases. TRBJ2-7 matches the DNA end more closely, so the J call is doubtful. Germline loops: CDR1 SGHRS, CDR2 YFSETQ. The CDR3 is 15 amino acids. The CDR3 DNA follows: TGCGCCAGCAGCTTCCGACAGGGGCTACACTACGAGCAGTACTTC. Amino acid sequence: CASSFRQGLHYEQYF.

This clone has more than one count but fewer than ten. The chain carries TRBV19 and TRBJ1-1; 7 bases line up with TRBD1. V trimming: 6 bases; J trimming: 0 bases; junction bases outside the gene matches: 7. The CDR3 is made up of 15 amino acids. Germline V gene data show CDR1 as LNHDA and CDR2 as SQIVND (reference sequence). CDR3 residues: CASSRPGQLNTEAFF. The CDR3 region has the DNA TGTGCCAGTAGCCGTCCGGGACAGCTGAACACTGAAGCTTTCTTT. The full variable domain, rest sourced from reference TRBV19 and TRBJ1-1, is DGGITQSPKYLFRKEGQNVTLSCEQNLNHDAMYWYRQDPGQGLRLIYYSQIVNDFQKGDIAEGYSVSREKKESFPLTVTSAQKNPTAFYLCASSRPGQLNTEAFFGQGTRLTVV.

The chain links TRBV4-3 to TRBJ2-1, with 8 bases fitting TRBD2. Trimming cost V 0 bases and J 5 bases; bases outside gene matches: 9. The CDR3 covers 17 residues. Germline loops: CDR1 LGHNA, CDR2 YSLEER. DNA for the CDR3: TGCGCCAGCAGCCAAGACCCACTAGCGGAGATCAACAATGAGCAGTTCTTC. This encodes CASSQDPLAEINNEQFF.

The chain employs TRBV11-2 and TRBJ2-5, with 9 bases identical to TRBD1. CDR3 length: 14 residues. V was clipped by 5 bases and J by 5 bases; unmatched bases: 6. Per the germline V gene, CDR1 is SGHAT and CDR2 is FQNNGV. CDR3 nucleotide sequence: TGTGCCAGCAGCACAGGGGGCGGTCGGGAGACCCAGTACTTC. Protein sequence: CASSTGGGRETQYF. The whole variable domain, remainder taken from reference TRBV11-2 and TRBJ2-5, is EAGVAQSPRYKIIEKRQSVAFWCNPISGHATLYWYQQILGQGPKLLIQFQNNGVVDDSQLPKDRFSAERLKGVDSTLKIQPAKLEDSAVYLCASSTGGGRETQYFGPGTRLLVL.

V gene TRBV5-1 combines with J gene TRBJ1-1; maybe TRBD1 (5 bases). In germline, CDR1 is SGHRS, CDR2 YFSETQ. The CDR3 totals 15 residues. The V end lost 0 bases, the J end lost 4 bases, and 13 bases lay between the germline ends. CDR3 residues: CASSLEGAEGTEAFF. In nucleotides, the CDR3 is TGCGCCAGCAGCTTGGAAGGGGCGGAGGGCACTGAAGCTTTCTTT.

The CDR3 sequence is CASSIAGGLTDTQYF. CDR3 nucleotide sequence: TGTGCCAGTAGTATAGCGGGGGGGCTTACAGATACGCAGTATTTT. The chain uses TRBV19 and TRBJ2-3, with 8 nucleotides matching TRBD2. CDR1 and CDR2 (germline): LNHDA, SQIVND (reference sequence). There are 15 residues in the CDR3. The J segment lost 3 bases and the V segment lost 1 base, leaving 3 bases of the junction unmatched.

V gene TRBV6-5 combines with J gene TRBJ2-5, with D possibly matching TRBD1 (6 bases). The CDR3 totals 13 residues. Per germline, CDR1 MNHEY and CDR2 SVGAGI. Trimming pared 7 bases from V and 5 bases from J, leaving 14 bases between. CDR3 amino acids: CASTRDIWETQYF. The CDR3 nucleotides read TGTGCCAGCACTAGGGACATTTGGGAGACCCAGTACTTC.

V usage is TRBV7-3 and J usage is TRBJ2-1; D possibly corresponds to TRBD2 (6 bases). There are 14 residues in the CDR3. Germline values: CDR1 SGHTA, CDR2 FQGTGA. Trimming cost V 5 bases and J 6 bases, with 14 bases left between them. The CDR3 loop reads CASSTLGGINEQFF. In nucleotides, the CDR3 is TGTGCCAGCAGCACCCTGGGGGGAATCAATGAGCAGTTCTTC.

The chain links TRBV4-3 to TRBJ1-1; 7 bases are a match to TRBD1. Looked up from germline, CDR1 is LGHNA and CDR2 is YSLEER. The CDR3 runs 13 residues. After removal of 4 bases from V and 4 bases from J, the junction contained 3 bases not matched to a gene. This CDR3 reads CASSLTGATEAFF. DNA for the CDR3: TGCGCCAGCAGCCTCACAGGGGCCACTGAAGCTTTCTTT.

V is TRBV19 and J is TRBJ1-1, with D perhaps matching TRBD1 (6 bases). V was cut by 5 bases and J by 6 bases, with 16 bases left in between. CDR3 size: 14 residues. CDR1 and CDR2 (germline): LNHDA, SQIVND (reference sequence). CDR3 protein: CASSSTGYVAEAFF. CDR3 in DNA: TGTGCCAGTAGTTCAACAGGGTATGTAGCTGAAGCTTTCTTT.

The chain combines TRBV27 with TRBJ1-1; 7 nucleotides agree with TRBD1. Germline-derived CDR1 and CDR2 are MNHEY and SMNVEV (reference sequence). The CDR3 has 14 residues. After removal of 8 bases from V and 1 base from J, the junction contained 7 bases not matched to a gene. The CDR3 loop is CASHGWTGNTEAFF. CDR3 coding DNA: TGTGCCAGCCACGGATGGACAGGGAACACTGAAGCTTTCTTT.

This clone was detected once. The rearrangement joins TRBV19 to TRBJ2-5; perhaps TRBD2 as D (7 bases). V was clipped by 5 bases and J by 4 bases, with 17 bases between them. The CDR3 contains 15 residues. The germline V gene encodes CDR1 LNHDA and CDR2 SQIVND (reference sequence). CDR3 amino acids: CASSPTWGGPETQYF. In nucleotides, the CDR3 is TGTGCCAGTAGTCCCACGTGGGGGGGCCCAGAGACCCAGTACTTC.

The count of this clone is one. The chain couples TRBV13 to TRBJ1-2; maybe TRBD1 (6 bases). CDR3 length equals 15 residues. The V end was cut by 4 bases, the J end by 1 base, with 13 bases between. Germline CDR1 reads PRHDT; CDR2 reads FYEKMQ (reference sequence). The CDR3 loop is CASSSRDTFNYGYTF. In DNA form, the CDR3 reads TGTGCCAGCAGCTCAAGGGACACCTTTAACTATGGCTACACCTTC. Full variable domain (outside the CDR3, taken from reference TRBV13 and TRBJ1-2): AAGVIQSPRHLIKEKRETATLKCYPIPRHDTVYWYQQGPGQDPQFLISFYEKMQSDKGSIPDRFSAQQFSDYHSELNMSSLELGDSALYFCASSSRDTFNYGYTFGSGTRLTVV.

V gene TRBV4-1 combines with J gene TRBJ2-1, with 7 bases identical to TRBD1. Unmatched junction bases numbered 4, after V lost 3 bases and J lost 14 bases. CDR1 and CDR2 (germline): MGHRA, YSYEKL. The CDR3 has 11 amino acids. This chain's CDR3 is CASSQGQSKFF. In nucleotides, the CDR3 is TGCGCCAGCAGCCAGGGACAGAGCAAGTTCTTC.

CDR3 amino acids: CASSLGGDTGELFF. The CDR3 DNA is TGTGCCAGCAGCTTGGGGGGGGACACCGGGGAGCTGTTTTTT. The V call is TRBV5-6, the J call TRBJ2-2, with D possibly being TRBD2 (6 bases). V lost 0 bases and J lost 3, with 6 bases in between. There are 14 residues in the CDR3. CDR1 is SGHDT, CDR2 YYEEEE, per germline.

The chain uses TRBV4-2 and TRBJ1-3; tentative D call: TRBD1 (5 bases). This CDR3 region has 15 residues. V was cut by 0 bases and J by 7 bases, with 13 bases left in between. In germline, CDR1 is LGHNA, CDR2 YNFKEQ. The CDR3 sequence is CASSQDGSEGNTIYF. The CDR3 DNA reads TGTGCCAGCAGCCAAGATGGATCGGAGGGGAACACCATATATTTT.